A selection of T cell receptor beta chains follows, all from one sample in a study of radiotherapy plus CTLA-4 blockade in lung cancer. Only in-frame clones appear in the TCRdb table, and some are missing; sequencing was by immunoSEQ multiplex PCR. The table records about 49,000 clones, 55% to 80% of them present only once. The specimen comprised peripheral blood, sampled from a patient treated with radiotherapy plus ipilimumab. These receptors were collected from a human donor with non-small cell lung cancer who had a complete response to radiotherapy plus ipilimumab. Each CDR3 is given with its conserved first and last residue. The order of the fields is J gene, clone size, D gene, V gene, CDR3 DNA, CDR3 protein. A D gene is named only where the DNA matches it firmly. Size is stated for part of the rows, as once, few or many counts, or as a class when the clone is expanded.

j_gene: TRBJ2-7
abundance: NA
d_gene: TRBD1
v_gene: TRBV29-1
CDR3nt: TGCAGCGGCAACAGGGGCTACGAGCAGTACTTC
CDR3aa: CSGNRGYEQYF

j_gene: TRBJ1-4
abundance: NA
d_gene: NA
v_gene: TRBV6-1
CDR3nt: TGTGCCAGCACCGAACAGGGTTTAAAACTGTTTTTT
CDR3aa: CASTEQGLKLFF

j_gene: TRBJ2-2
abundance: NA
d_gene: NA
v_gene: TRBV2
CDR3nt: TGTGCCAGCAGTGAACGCCAGGTACAAAACACCGGGGAGCTGTTTTTT
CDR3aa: CASSERQVQNTGELFF

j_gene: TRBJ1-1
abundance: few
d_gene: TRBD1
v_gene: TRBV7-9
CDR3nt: TGTGCCAGCAGCTTAACGGACAGGGCGGGCACTGAAGCTTTCTTT
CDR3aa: CASSLTDRAGTEAFF

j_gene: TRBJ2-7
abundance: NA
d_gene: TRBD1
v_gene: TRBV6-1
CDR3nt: TGTGCCAGCAGTTATGGACAGGGGGCCGACGAGCAGTACTTC
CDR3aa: CASSYGQGADEQYF

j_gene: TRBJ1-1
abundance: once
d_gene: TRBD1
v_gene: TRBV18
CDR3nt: TGTGCCAGCTCACCCACAGGGGGAGGAACTGAAGCTTTCTTT
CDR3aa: CASSPTGGGTEAFF

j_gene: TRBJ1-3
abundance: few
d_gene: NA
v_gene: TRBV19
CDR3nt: TGTGCCAGTAGTATCCCGTGGGCAGGAAACACCATATATTTT
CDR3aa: CASSIPWAGNTIYF

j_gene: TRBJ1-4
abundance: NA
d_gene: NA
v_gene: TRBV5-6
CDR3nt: TGTGCCAGCAGCTCCGCCGCAACTCCAGGGTGGGAAAAACTGTTTTTT
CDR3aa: CASSSAATPGWEKLFF

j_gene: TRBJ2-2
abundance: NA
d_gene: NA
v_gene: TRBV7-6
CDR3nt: TGTGCCAGCAGCGCCGGACTGGCTCACACCGGGGAGCTGTTTTTT
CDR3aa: CASSAGLAHTGELFF

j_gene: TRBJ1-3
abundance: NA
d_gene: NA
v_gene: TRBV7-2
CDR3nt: TGTGCCAGCAGCTTAGAAGGGGTCTCTGGAAACACCATATATTTT
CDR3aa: CASSLEGVSGNTIYF

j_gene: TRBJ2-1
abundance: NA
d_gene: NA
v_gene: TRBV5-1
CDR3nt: TGCGCCAGCAACCCTCGAGCGGCTCCCCCCTACAATGAGCAGTTCTTC
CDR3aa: CASNPRAAPPYNEQFF

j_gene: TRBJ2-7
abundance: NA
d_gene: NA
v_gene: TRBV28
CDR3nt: TGTGCCAGCAGCCCGAAGGTTCCCAGGGGCGAGCAGTACTTC
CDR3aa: CASSPKVPRGEQYF

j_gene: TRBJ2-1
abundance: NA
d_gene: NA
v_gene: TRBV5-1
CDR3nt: TGCGCCAGCAGCTTGGATCTGAGCTCCTACAATGAGCAGTTCTTC
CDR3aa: CASSLDLSSYNEQFF

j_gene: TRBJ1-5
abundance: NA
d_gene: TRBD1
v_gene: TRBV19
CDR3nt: TGTGCCAGTAGTATTTCACAGGGGGCTCAGCCCCAGCATTTT
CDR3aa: CASSISQGAQPQHF

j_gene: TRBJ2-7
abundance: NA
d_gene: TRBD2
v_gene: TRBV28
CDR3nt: TGTGCCAGCAGTCCGAGCGGGAGGAATCGGTACGAGCAGTACTTC
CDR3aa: CASSPSGRNRYEQYF

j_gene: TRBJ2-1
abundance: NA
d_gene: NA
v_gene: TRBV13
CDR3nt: TGTGCCAGCAGCTCCCGTGCGGGGCGGAGCTCCTACAATGAGCAGTTCTTC
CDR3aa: CASSSRAGRSSYNEQFF

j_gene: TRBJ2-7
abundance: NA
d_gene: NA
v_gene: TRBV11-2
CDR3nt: TGTGCCAGCAGCTTAGGTACGGGAACCTACGAGCAGTACTTC
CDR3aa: CASSLGTGTYEQYF

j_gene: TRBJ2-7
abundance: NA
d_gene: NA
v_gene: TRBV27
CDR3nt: TGTGCCAGCAGTTCGTACAGGAGCTACGAGCAGTACTTC
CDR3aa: CASSSYRSYEQYF

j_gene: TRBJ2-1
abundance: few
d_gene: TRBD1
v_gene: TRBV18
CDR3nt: TGTGCCAGCTCACCCGGACAGGAGTACAATGAGCAGTTCTTC
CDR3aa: CASSPGQEYNEQFF

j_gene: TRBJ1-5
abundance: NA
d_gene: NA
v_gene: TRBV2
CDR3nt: TGTGCCAGCAGTGAAGCATTTCAGGGGTCACAGCCCCAGCATTTT
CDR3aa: CASSEAFQGSQPQHF

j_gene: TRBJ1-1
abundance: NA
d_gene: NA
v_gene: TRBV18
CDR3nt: TGTGCCAGCTCACCCGGGATAGAGATGAACACTGAAGCTTTCTTT
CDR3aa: CASSPGIEMNTEAFF

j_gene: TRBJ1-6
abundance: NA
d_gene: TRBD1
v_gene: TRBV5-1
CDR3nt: TGCGCCAGCAGCTCTTCAGGGGGCTCCTATAATTCACCCCTCCACTTT
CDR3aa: CASSSSGGSYNSPLHF

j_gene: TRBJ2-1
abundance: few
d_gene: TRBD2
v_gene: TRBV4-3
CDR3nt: TGCGCCAGCAGCCAGACTAGCGGGGCGTACAATGAGCAGTTCTTC
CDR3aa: CASSQTSGAYNEQFF

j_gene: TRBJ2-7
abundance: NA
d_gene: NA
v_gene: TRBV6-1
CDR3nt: TGTGCCAGCAGTTTTTCCCGAGATCTGGAGCAGTACTTC
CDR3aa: CASSFSRDLEQYF

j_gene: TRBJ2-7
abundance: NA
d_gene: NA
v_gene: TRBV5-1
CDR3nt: TGCGCCAGCAGCCAGGGCGGGACCCCCTCTAGCGAGCAGTACTTC
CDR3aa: CASSQGGTPSSEQYF

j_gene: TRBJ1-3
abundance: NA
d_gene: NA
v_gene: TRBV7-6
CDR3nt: TGTGCCAGCAGCTTAGGGGCGGCTGGGGGGGGCCCCTCTGGAAACACCATATATTTT
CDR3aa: CASSLGAAGGGPSGNTIYF

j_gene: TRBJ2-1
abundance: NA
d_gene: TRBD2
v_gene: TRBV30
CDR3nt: TGTGCCTGGAGCTCCGGGGGGGAGCAGTTCTTC
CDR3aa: CAWSSGGEQFF

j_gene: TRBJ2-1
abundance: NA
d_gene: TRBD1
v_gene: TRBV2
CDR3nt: TGTGCCAGCAGTGAAGACAGGGGCGGCTACAATGAGCAGTTCTTC
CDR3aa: CASSEDRGGYNEQFF

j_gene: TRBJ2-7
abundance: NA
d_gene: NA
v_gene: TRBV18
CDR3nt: TGTGCCAGCTCACCAAGGTTAGCGGCCTACGAGCAGTACTTC
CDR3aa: CASSPRLAAYEQYF

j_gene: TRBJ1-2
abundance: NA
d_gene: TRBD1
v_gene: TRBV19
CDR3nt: TGTGCCAGCCTTCCGCCCGGACAGGGGGTGTCATATGGCTACACCTTC
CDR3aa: CASLPPGQGVSYGYTF

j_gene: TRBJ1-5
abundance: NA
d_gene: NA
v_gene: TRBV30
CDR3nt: TGTGCCTGGAGTGTGTTGGGGGGGGCGATTCAGCCCCAGCATTTT
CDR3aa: CAWSVLGGAIQPQHF

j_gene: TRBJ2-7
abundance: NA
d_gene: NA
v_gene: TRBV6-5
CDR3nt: TGTGCCAGCAGTTACTCTGGCAGGGTCTCCCTCTACGAGCAGTACTTC
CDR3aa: CASSYSGRVSLYEQYF

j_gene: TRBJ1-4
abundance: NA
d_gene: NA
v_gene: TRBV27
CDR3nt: TGTGCCAGCAGTTCCTCTGAAAAACTGTTTTTT
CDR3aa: CASSSSEKLFF

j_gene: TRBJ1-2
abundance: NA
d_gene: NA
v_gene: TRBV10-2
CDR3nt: TGCGCCAGCTCTGATTATCAGTATGGCTACACCTTC
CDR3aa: CASSDYQYGYTF

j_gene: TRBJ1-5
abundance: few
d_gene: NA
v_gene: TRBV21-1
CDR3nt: TGTGCCAGCAGCAAGGACAGGCGATTCAATCAGCCCCAGCATTTT
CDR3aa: CASSKDRRFNQPQHF

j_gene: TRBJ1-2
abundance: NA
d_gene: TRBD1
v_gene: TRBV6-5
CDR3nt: TGTGCCAGCAGGCAAGGGGACAGGCTCTATGGCTACACCTTC
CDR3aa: CASRQGDRLYGYTF

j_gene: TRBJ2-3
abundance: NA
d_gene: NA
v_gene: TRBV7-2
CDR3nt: TGTGCCAGCACCCCTCCCAGCGGGGACAACACAGATACGCAGTATTTT
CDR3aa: CASTPPSGDNTDTQYF

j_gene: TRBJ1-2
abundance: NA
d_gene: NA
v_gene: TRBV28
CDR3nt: TGTGCCAGCAGCAACACAGGACCCACCTTC
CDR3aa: CASSNTGPTF

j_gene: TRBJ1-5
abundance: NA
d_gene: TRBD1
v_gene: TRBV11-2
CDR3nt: TGTGCCAGCAGCTTAGTTTTTGCCGTCAGGGGGCCTCAGCCCCAGCATTTT
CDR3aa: CASSLVFAVRGPQPQHF

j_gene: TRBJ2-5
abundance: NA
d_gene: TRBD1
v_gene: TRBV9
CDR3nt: TGTGCCAGCAGCACTAGGACAGGGTATATGGAGACCCAGTACTTC
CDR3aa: CASSTRTGYMETQYF

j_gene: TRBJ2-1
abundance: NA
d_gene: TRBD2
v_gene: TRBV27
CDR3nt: TGTGCCAGCAAGGGCGGGAGCTCCTACAATGAGCAGTTCTTC
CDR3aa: CASKGGSSYNEQFF

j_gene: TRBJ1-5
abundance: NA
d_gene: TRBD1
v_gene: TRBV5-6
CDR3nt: TGTGCCAGCAGCTCAACGCACGGTGGGCAGGGGGTTAGTCAGCCCCAGCATTTT
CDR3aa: CASSSTHGGQGVSQPQHF

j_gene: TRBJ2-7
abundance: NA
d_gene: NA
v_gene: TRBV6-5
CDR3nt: TGTGCCAGCAGTTTGGTAGGGGACTACGAGCAGTACTTC
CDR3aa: CASSLVGDYEQYF

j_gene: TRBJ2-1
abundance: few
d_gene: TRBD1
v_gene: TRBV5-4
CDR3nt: TGTGCCAGCAGCTCCGGGACAGGGTACGATGAGCAGTTCTTC
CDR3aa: CASSSGTGYDEQFF

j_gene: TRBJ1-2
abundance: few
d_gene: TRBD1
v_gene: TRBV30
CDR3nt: TGTGCCTGGAGTAAAGGGACAGGGGCTGGTGGCTACACCTTC
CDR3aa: CAWSKGTGAGGYTF

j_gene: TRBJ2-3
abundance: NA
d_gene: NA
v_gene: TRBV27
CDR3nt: TGTGCCAGCAGTGAAACTAGACTAAAGACAGATACGCAGTATTTT
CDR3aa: CASSETRLKTDTQYF

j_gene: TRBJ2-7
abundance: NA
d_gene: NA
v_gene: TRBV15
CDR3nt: TGTGCCACCAGCAGCGAACGGGGGTACGAGCAGTACTTC
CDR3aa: CATSSERGYEQYF

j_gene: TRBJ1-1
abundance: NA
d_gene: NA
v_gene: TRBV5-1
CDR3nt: TGCGCCAGCACGGAGTTTGTGGGCACTGAAGCTTTCTTT
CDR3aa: CASTEFVGTEAFF

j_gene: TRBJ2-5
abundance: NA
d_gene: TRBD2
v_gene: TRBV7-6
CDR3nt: TGTGCCAGCAGCTTAGGTCCTAGCGGGGGAGAAGAGACCCAGTACTTC
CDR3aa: CASSLGPSGGEETQYF

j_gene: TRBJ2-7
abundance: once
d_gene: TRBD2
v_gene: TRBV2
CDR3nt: TGTGCCAGCAGCCACGTGGGGACTAGCCCCTACGAGCAGTACTTC
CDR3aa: CASSHVGTSPYEQYF

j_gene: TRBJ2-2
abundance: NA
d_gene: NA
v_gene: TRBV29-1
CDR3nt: TGCAGGCCCAAAGGAGTTACGAACACCGGGGAGCTGTTTTTT
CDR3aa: CRPKGVTNTGELFF

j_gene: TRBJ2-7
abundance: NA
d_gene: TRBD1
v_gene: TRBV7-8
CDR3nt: TGTGCCAGCAGCATTCAGGACAGGGGCATCTCCTACGAGCAGTACTTC
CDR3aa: CASSIQDRGISYEQYF

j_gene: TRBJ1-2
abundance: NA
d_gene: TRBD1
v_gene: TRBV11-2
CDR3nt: TGTGCCAGCAGCTTGGGGTCAGGGGGCAAGAGCTACACCTTC
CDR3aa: CASSLGSGGKSYTF

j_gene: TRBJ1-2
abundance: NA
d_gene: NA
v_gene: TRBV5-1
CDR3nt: TGCGCCAGCAGCTTGATGGGAGGGGACCGCAATCAGGGCTACACCTTC
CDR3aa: CASSLMGGDRNQGYTF

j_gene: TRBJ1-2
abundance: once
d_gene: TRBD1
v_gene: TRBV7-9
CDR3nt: TGTGCCAGCAGCCGTCCCGGGACAGGGTGGGGCTACACCTTC
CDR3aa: CASSRPGTGWGYTF

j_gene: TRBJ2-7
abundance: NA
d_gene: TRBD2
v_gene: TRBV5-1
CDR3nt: TGCGCCAGCAGCTTACTAGCGGGCGACACCTACGAGCAGTACTTC
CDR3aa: CASSLLAGDTYEQYF

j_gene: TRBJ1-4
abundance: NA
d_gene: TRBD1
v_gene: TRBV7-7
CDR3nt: TGTGCCAGCAGCTTAGGGGGGGCCCGGGACAGTAATGAAAAACTGTTTTTT
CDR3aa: CASSLGGARDSNEKLFF

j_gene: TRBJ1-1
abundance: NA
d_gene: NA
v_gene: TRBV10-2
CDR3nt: TGCGCCAGCAGTGAGTCAGGAGGGTCCACTGAAGCTTTCTTT
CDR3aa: CASSESGGSTEAFF

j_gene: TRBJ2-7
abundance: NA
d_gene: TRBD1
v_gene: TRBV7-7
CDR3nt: TGTGCCAGCAGCTCCGGGACAGGGAACCCATCGTACTTC
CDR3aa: CASSSGTGNPSYF